The rows below give T cell receptor beta chains drawn from one sample of a study of STAT5B mutations in CD4+ large granular lymphocyte leukemia. Clones were read by immunoSEQ multiplex PCR, and TCRdb kept only the in-frame ones, dropping some. The sample shows about 45,000 clones, 80% to 90% of them seen only once. The sample was CD4+ T cells from blood buffy coats. The receptors here all came from a human donor in good health. CDR3s include the opening cysteine and the closing phenylalanine or tryptophan. D genes are given only for firm matches. Expanded clones are given a class, and other clones once, few, many or no size at all.

j_gene | v_gene | d_gene | abundance | CDR3aa | CDR3nt
TRBJ2-3 | TRBV6-5 | NA | NA | CASRRGTDTQYF | TGTGCCAGCAGGCGGGGCACAGATACGCAGTATTTT
TRBJ2-3 | TRBV5-1 | TRBD2 | once | CASSLQGTRGDTQYF | TGCGCCAGCAGCTTGCAAGGGACTAGAGGAGATACGCAGTATTTT
TRBJ2-3 | TRBV7-7 | NA | NA | CASSVAINTDTQYF | TGTGCCAGCAGCGTAGCCATTAACACAGATACGCAGTATTTT
TRBJ2-7 | TRBV6-5 | NA | NA | CASSSGDRPYEQYF | TGTGCCAGCAGTTCCGGCGACCGTCCCTACGAGCAGTACTTC
TRBJ2-1 | TRBV19 | TRBD2 | NA | CASSISGSRDEQFF | TGTGCCAGTAGTATTAGCGGGAGTAGGGATGAGCAGTTCTTC
TRBJ2-1 | TRBV18 | NA | NA | CASSTGLDNEQFF | TGTGCCAGCTCTACGGGACTCGACAATGAGCAGTTCTTC
TRBJ1-2 | TRBV9 | TRBD1 | NA | CASSATMTGESRYGYTF | TGTGCCAGCAGCGCAACTATGACAGGGGAGTCACGATATGGCTACACCTTC
TRBJ2-3 | TRBV7-9 | NA | NA | CASSLDSTDTQYF | TGTGCCAGCAGCTTAGACAGCACAGATACGCAGTATTTT
TRBJ1-1 | TRBV2 | NA | NA | CASTVWDLNTEAFF | TGTGCCAGCACGGTCTGGGACCTGAACACTGAAGCTTTCTTT
TRBJ2-2 | TRBV6-1 | TRBD2 | NA | CASSGWSSGRADTGELFF | TGTGCCAGCAGTGGATGGAGTAGCGGGAGGGCGGACACCGGGGAGCTGTTTTTT
TRBJ1-2 | TRBV4-2 | TRBD1 | NA | CASSQGTGGYGYTF | TGTGCCAGCAGCCAAGGGACAGGGGGCTATGGCTACACCTTC
TRBJ1-2 | TRBV6-1 | NA | once | CASSEDQGLAYGYTF | TGTGCCAGCAGTGAAGACCAGGGCCTGGCGTATGGCTACACCTTC
TRBJ2-7 | TRBV7-7 | TRBD1 | NA | CASSLAKGAGYEQYF | TGTGCCAGCAGCTTAGCTAAGGGGGCGGGCTACGAGCAGTACTTC
TRBJ1-6 | TRBV11-2 | TRBD1 | once | CASSLSRDRWTTNNSPLHF | TGTGCCAGCAGCCTATCTCGGGACAGGTGGACTACCAATAATTCACCCCTCCACTTT
TRBJ2-3 | TRBV5-4 | TRBD2 | NA | CASSSSSGSDTQYF | TGTGCCAGCAGCTCCTCCAGCGGGAGTGATACGCAGTATTTT
TRBJ2-7 | TRBV6-5 | NA | NA | CASGLPPIREQYF | TGTGCCAGCGGACTCCCACCTATACGCGAGCAGTACTTC
TRBJ2-5 | TRBV5-1 | TRBD2 | NA | CASSPGGGQETQYF | TGCGCCAGCAGCCCAGGCGGGGGGCAAGAGACCCAGTACTTC
TRBJ2-3 | TRBV6-4 | NA | NA | CASSDRGLTDTQYF | TGTGCCAGCAGTGATCGCGGGCTAACAGATACGCAGTATTTT
TRBJ2-6 | TRBV7-2 | NA | NA | CASSFSSRSSGANVLTF | TGTGCCAGCAGCTTCTCGAGCAGAAGCTCTGGGGCCAACGTCCTGACTTTC
TRBJ2-7 | TRBV6-1 | NA | NA | CASTEGGPPYEQYF | TGTGCCAGCACCGAGGGCGGCCCCCCCTACGAGCAGTACTTC
TRBJ2-2 | TRBV5-1 | NA | few | CASSPGQIHTGELFF | TGCGCCAGCAGCCCCGGACAGATCCACACCGGGGAGCTGTTTTTT
TRBJ2-3 | TRBV5-8 | NA | NA | CASSLDRGGTQYF | TGTGCCAGCAGCTTGGATCGAGGGGGTACGCAGTATTTT
TRBJ2-5 | TRBV18 | NA | NA | CASSPGGEETQYF | TGTGCCAGCTCACCGGGGGGAGAAGAGACCCAGTACTTC
TRBJ2-2 | TRBV7-2 | NA | NA | CASSVQSPNTGELFF | TGTGCCAGCAGCGTGCAGAGCCCGAACACCGGGGAGCTGTTTTTT
TRBJ1-5 | TRBV28 | TRBD1 | few | CASSPGQGSNQPQHF | TGTGCCAGCAGTCCAGGACAGGGGAGCAATCAGCCCCAGCATTTT
TRBJ1-4 | TRBV28 | NA | NA | CASSLGGTAGSEKLFF | TGTGCCAGCAGTTTAGGAGGGACGGCAGGGTCGGAAAAACTGTTTTTT
TRBJ2-1 | TRBV19 | NA | NA | CASRSPGVGQFF | TGTGCCAGTAGGTCCCCAGGTGTTGGGCAGTTCTTC
TRBJ2-7 | TRBV5-1 | TRBD2 | NA | CASSGTSGNEQYF | TGCGCCAGCAGCGGGACTAGCGGAAACGAGCAGTACTTC
TRBJ2-3 | TRBV18 | TRBD2 | NA | CASSPGIAGGVTDTQYF | TGTGCCAGCTCACCAGGAATAGCGGGAGGTGTAACAGATACGCAGTATTTT
TRBJ1-3 | TRBV27 | TRBD1 | NA | CASSASGTGTRAVYF | TGTGCCAGCAGTGCGTCCGGGACAGGGACGCGCGCGGTGTATTTT
TRBJ2-5 | TRBV7-9 | NA | NA | CASIVGQPKETQYF | TGTGCCAGCATAGTGGGCCAGCCCAAAGAGACCCAGTACTTC
TRBJ2-2 | TRBV7-9 | NA | NA | CASSATNTGELFF | TGTGCCAGCAGCGCCACGAACACCGGGGAGCTGTTTTTT
TRBJ2-7 | TRBV18 | NA | NA | CASSQVYSVGIHYEQYF | TGTGCCAGCTCGCAAGTTTACAGCGTTGGAATCCACTACGAGCAGTACTTC
TRBJ1-1 | TRBV27 | NA | NA | CASSLRGWGTEAFF | TGTGCCAGCAGTTTACGGGGGTGGGGCACTGAAGCTTTCTTT
TRBJ1-1 | TRBV7-2 | NA | NA | CASSLVAGDTEAFF | TGTGCCAGCAGCTTAGTAGCCGGGGACACTGAAGCTTTCTTT
TRBJ2-5 | TRBV6-1 | NA | NA | CASSEKQRRETQYF | TGTGCCAGCAGTGAAAAACAGCGGAGAGAGACCCAGTACTTC
TRBJ2-3 | TRBV19 | TRBD2 | NA | CASSTPGLAPSTDTQYF | TGTGCCAGTAGTACCCCGGGACTAGCGCCCTCCACAGATACGCAGTATTTT
TRBJ2-2 | TRBV6-4 | TRBD1 | NA | CASSDERGRRGWAGELFF | TGTGCCAGCAGTGACGAAAGGGGGCGACGGGGATGGGCCGGGGAGCTGTTTTTT
TRBJ2-3 | TRBV7-6 | TRBD2 | NA | CASSAPTSVTSTDTQYF | TGTGCCAGCAGCGCACCGACTAGCGTTACTAGCACAGATACGCAGTATTTT
TRBJ2-7 | TRBV30 | NA | NA | CACSRGRASYEQYF | TGTGCCTGCAGCCGGGGACGGGCCTCCTACGAGCAGTACTTC
TRBJ1-5 | TRBV30 | NA | NA | CAWSVMSNQPQHF | TGTGCCTGGAGTGTAATGAGTAATCAGCCCCAGCATTTT